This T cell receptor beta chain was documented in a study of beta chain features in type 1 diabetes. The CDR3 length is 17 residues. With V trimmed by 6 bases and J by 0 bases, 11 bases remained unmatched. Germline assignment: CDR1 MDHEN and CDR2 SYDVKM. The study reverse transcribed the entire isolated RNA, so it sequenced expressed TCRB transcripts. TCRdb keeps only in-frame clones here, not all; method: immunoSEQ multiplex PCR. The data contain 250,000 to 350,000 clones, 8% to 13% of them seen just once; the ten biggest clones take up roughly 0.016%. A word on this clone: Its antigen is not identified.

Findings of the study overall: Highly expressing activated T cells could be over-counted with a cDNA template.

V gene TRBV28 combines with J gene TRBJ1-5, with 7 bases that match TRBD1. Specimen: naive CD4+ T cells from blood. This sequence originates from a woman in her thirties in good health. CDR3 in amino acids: CASRRWDSPNSNQPQHF. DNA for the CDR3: TGTGCCAGCAGGCGTTGGGACAGTCCAAATAGCAATCAGCCCCAGCATTTT.